This entry lists 15 T cell receptor beta chains sequenced from one sample in a study of vaccination effects on CD4 cells after COVID-19. Before sequencing, viral peptide pools were used by the ViraFEST assay to expand antigen-specific CD4+ T cells. An approximately 10-day culture period preceded the isolation of CD4+ T cells. By PCR, the person was confirmed to have had SARS-CoV-2 infection between March and December 2020. Clones were sequenced by immunoSEQ multiplex PCR, and TCRdb holds only the in-frame ones, with some missing. Found here are around 26,000 clones, more than 75% of them singletons; the top ten hold about 16%. Their target antigens are unknown. The source was CD4+ T cells from PBMCs cultured with HCoV-NL63 spike peptides, collected before COVID-19 vaccination. The receptors come from a human donor who had a prior SARS-CoV-2 infection.

The chain joins TRBV2 to TRBJ2-3, with a possible D match to TRBD2 (6 bases). The ends were cut back, 3 bases at V and 6 bases at J, with 10 bases in the middle. Germline V gene lookup returns CDR1 SNHLY and CDR2 FYNNEI. This CDR3 region has 13 residues. CDR3 bases: TGTGCCAGCAGTGACCACCGGGGGGATACGCAGTATTTT. Protein: CASSDHRGDTQYF.

Note on this clone: A read error may explain this, as a much larger clone is one base away. Different DNA sequences within this sample yield the same CDR3. This chain connects TRBV18 to TRBJ2-2; TRBD1 matches 12 bases. Trimming removed 4 bases from V and 4 bases from J; junction bases left unmatched: 4. CDR1 is KGHSH and CDR2 is LQKENI in the germline V gene. This CDR3 contains 16 residues. The CDR3 DNA reads TGTGCCAGCTCACGACCGGGACAGGGGGCCACCGGGGAGCTGTTTTTT. This encodes CASSRPGQGATGELFF.

This clone came up a few times. V gene TRBV4-2 combines with J gene TRBJ2-7, with D unclear. The CDR3 length is 13 residues. The V gene's germline CDR1 is LGHNA and CDR2 YNFKEQ. Trimming left V 4 bases short and J 6 bases short, with 13 bases between. This chain's CDR3 is CASSPLISREQYF. The CDR3 DNA sequence: TGTGCCAGCAGCCCGCTGATTTCGCGCGAGCAGTACTTC.

This clone came up a few times. V usage is TRBV10-3 and J usage is TRBJ2-5; D remains unclear. This CDR3 spans 15 amino acids. Trimming removed 3 bases from V and 2 bases from J, with 13 bases in between. Germline CDR1 and CDR2: ENHRY and SYGVKD. The CDR3 here is CAISDSDGNQETQYF. The CDR3 DNA sequence: TGTGCCATCAGTGACTCGGACGGTAATCAAGAGACCCAGTACTTC.

The J gene is TRBJ2-1, the V gene TRBV7-8; D remains ambiguous. The germline V and J ends were trimmed by 5 bases and 4 bases, with 18 bases remaining between them. This CDR3 spans 16 amino acids. Germline assignment: CDR1 SGHVS and CDR2 FQNEAQ. The CDR3 coding sequence is TGTGCCAGCAGCCCGAGTAGGCAGGTTAAGTACAATGAGCAGTTCTTC. The encoded protein is CASSPSRQVKYNEQFF.

This clone was seen only a few times. The rearrangement uses TRBV2 and TRBJ1-3; D may be TRBD1 (5 bases). This CDR3 is built from 15 residues. Germline lookup yields CDR1 SNHLY and CDR2 FYNNEI. V was pared by 5 bases and J by 1 base, with 12 bases between. CDR3 loop: CASSSYGGSGNTIYF. The CDR3 nucleotides read TGTGCCAGCAGTTCATATGGGGGATCTGGAAACACCATATATTTT.

The gene calls are TRBV24-1 and TRBJ1-5; D remains ambiguous. V gave up 3 bases and J gave up 4 bases, with 3 bases separating them. This CDR3 has 12 amino acids. Germline V CDR1 and CDR2: KGHDR, SFDVKD. The CDR3 sequence: CATSDGNQPQHF. The CDR3 region has the DNA TGTGCCACCAGTGATGGGAATCAGCCCCAGCATTTT.

J is TRBJ1-2 and V is TRBV24-1, with D unclear. V was shortened by 2 bases and J by 0 bases, with 6 bases between the two germline ends. This CDR3 region has 14 residues. Germline-derived CDR1 and CDR2 are KGHDR and SFDVKD. CDR3 coding DNA: TGTGCCACCAGTGATTCAGACGCTAACTATGGCTACACCTTC. Amino acid sequence: CATSDSDANYGYTF.

This chain links TRBV9 with TRBJ2-7; tentative D call: TRBD2 (5 bases). The CDR3 loop spans 11 amino acids. Germline-derived CDR1 and CDR2 are SGDLS and YYNGEE. V dropped 0 bases and J dropped 12 bases, with 10 bases sitting between them. The CDR3 loop is CASSVGRARYF. In nucleotides, the CDR3 is TGTGCCAGCAGCGTAGGGCGGGCGCGGTACTTC.

In its sample, this clone was seen a few times. The chain carries TRBV15 and TRBJ2-2; 13 nucleotides match TRBD2. Germline V CDR1 and CDR2: LNHNV, YYDKDF (reference sequence). This CDR3 is built from 19 residues. Germline trimming cut 2 bases from V and 0 bases from J; bases unmatched to any gene: 6. The CDR3 spells CATSRPGLAGYSNTGELFF. CDR3 bases: TGTGCCACCAGCAGACCGGGACTAGCGGGGTATTCGAACACCGGGGAGCTGTTTTTT.

The V call is TRBV7-9, the J call TRBJ2-1, with a tentative D call TRBD2 (6 bases). The CDR3 runs to 13 residues. V shed 4 bases and J shed 9 bases, with 13 bases lying between them. Germline CDR1 reads SEHNR; CDR2 reads FQNEAQ (reference sequence). The CDR3 spells CASSSGVDAEQFF. CDR3 coding DNA: TGTGCCAGCAGCTCGGGGGTGGACGCTGAGCAGTTCTTC.

The table lists this clone with a few counts. The chain has TRBV7-9 and TRBJ2-1; D uncertain. CDR3 length equals 16 residues. Trimming removed 7 bases from V and 0 bases from J, with 16 bases in between. Germline V gene lookup returns CDR1 SEHNR and CDR2 FQNEAQ (reference sequence). CDR3 sequence reads: CASTPRAASSYNEQFF. The CDR3 nucleotides are TGTGCCAGCACCCCCCGGGCAGCTAGCTCCTACAATGAGCAGTTCTTC.

This chain uses TRBV2 with TRBJ1-3; no clear D gene. Germline assignment: CDR1 SNHLY and CDR2 FYNNEI. The CDR3 contains 14 residues. V lost 3 bases and J lost 0, with 6 bases in between. The CDR3 loop is CASSEVPSGNTIYF. The CDR3 nucleotides read TGTGCCAGCAGTGAGGTCCCCTCTGGAAACACCATATATTTT.

The rearrangement links TRBV2 to TRBJ2-7; the D is unclear. Germline loops: CDR1 SNHLY, CDR2 FYNNEI. This CDR3 comprises 14 residues. V was clipped by 7 bases and J by 6 bases, with 19 bases between them. DNA for the CDR3: TGTGCCAGCAAGAAAGGCCACCAACTCGCCGAGCAGTACTTC. Translating gives CASKKGHQLAEQYF.

This clone was detected once. The gene calls are TRBV19 and TRBJ1-5, with 7 bases identical to TRBD1. The length of the CDR3 is 13 residues. CDR1 is LNHDA and CDR2 is SQIVND in the germline V gene (reference sequence). Losses at the gene ends were 7 bases for V and 3 bases for J; bases not matched to a gene: 3. CDR3 coding DNA: TGTGCCAGTACGGGACAGCTCAATCAGCCCCAGCATTTT. This encodes CASTGQLNQPQHF.